This T cell receptor beta chain was captured in a study of blood T cell repertoires in COVID-19. The data were produced by immunoSEQ multiplex PCR, yet TCRdb's version contains in-frame clones alone and is incomplete. The sample holds 35,000 to 55,000 clones, about 85% seen once. In its sample, this clone ranks as medium-sized. There are 15 residues in the CDR3. Per germline, CDR1 MNHEY and CDR2 SVGAGI. V was shortened by 0 bases and J by 4 bases, with 13 bases between the two germline ends. The sequence was collected from a human donor in a cohort sampled during active COVID-19. The genes are TRBV6-5 and TRBJ2-7; D may be TRBD1 (6 bases). Sequencing was done on a sample of peripheral blood. CDR3 bases: TGTGCCAGCAGTTACTCAGAACAGGGCCTTTACGAGCAGTACTTC. Translation gives CASSYSEQGLYEQYF.